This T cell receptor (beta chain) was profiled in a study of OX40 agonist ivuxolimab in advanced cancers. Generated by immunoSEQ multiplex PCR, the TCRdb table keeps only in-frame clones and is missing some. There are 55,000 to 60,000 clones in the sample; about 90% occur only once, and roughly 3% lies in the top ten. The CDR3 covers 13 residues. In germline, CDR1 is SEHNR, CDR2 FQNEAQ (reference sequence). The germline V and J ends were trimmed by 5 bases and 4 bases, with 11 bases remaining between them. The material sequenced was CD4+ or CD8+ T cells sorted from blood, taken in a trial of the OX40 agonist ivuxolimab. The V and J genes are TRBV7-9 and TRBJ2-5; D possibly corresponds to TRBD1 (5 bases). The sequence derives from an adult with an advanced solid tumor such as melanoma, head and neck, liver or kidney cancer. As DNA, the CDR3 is TGTGCCAGCAGCCCTCGGACACCAGAGACCCAGTACTTC. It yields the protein CASSPRTPETQYF.